The 10 T cell receptor beta chains below all came from one sample that was sequenced in a study of blood T cell repertoires in COVID-19. TCRdb keeps only in-frame clones here, not all; method: immunoSEQ multiplex PCR. Of about 170,000 clones in the sample, 82% are singletons; the top ten hold around 7%. The sequenced sample consisted of peripheral blood. Receptors originate from a woman in her 40s with COVID-19, enrolled during active disease.

This chain uses TRBV19 with TRBJ1-2; tentatively, D is TRBD1 (5 bases). This CDR3 contains 15 residues. V lost 1 base to trimming and J lost 3 bases, with 12 bases between them. CDR1 is LNHDA and CDR2 is SQIVND in the germline V gene (reference sequence). CDR3 loop: CASSIAQGTDYGYTF. The DNA for the CDR3 is TGTGCCAGTAGTATAGCTCAGGGTACGGACTATGGCTACACCTTC.

This chain links TRBV2 with TRBJ2-7; D is perhaps TRBD2 (5 bases). The CDR3 is 11 amino acids. The V gene's germline CDR1 is SNHLY and CDR2 FYNNEI. V was shortened by 8 bases and J by 7 bases, with 12 bases between the two germline ends. In DNA form, the CDR3 reads TGTGCCAGCTCCTCCGGGATTGAGCAGTACGTC. Translation: CASSSGIEQYV.

This clone was seen only a few times. The V and J genes are TRBV6-5 and TRBJ2-3; TRBD2 matches 7 bases. The CDR3 is 12 amino acids. Per the germline V gene, CDR1 is MNHEY and CDR2 is SVGAGI. With 5 bases clipped from V and 8 bases from J, the junction kept 4 bases outside the gene matches. The CDR3 nucleotides read TGTGCCAGCAGTACGGGCGGGGGTACGCAGTATTTT. Translation gives CASSTGGGTQYF.

Note on this clone: Additional DNA sequences in this sample encode the identical CDR3. The rearrangement uses TRBV30 and TRBJ1-5; D is undetermined. The ends were cut back, 2 bases at V and 0 bases at J, with 5 bases in the middle. CDR3 size: 13 residues. CDR1 GTSNPN and CDR2 SVGIG come from the germline V gene (reference sequence). For the CDR3, the DNA is TGTGCCTGGAGTTCTAATAGCAATCAGCCCCAGCATTTT. This translates into CAWSSNSNQPQHF.

The chain has TRBV7-9 and TRBJ2-1; 8 bases map to TRBD2. After removal of 5 bases from V and 2 bases from J, the junction contained 8 bases not matched to a gene. The V gene's germline CDR1 is SEHNR and CDR2 FQNEAQ (reference sequence). The CDR3 sequence is 16 residues long. CDR3 nucleotide sequence: TGTGCCAGCAGCCCACAAGCGGGAGACACCTACAATGAGCAGTTCTTC. Translated: CASSPQAGDTYNEQFF.

This chain joins TRBV11-2 and TRBJ2-3, with 8 nucleotides matching TRBD1. Germline loops: CDR1 SGHAT, CDR2 FQNNGV. V trimming: 4 bases; J trimming: 4 bases; junction bases outside the gene matches: 4. This CDR3 region has 14 residues. This CDR3 is CASSYGQGPDTQYF. The CDR3 nucleotides are TGTGCCAGCAGCTACGGACAGGGTCCAGATACGCAGTATTTT.

The genes are TRBV5-1 and TRBJ2-3, with D possibly being TRBD2 (5 bases). The CDR3 has 14 residues. Germline lookup yields CDR1 SGHRS and CDR2 YFSETQ. V lost 4 bases to trimming and J lost 5 bases, with 14 bases between them. The CDR3 region has the DNA TGCGCCAGCAGCGTCGGGATTGGAAAAGATACGCAGTATTTT. This gives the protein CASSVGIGKDTQYF.

The rearrangement joins TRBV7-3 to TRBJ1-6, with 8 bases aligning to TRBD1. J was trimmed by 7 bases and V by 5 bases; bases with no gene match: 4. CDR1 and CDR2 from the germline V gene are SGHTA and FQGTGA. The CDR3 loop spans 14 amino acids. The DNA for the CDR3 is TGTGCCAGCAGCCTCGGGACAGGAAATTCACCCCTCCACTTT. Translated, it gives CASSLGTGNSPLHF.

The rearrangement uses TRBV10-2 and TRBJ2-5, with TRBD1 matching 7 bases. Germline trimming cut 6 bases from V and 5 bases from J; bases unmatched to any gene: 3. Germline V gives CDR1 WSHSY, CDR2 SAAADI. This CDR3 is built from 12 residues. Written as DNA, the CDR3 is TGCGCCAGCAGACAGGGGTTTGAGACCCAGTACTTC. This sequence encodes CASRQGFETQYF.

This clone was detected a few times. The chain uses TRBV7-9 and TRBJ1-3, with 10 bases lining up with TRBD1. The CDR3 has 18 amino acids. The V and J ends lost 2 bases and 0 bases, in that order; junction bases with no gene match: 7. Germline V gene lookup returns CDR1 SEHNR and CDR2 FQNEAQ (reference sequence). The CDR3 reads CASSLMGQGPLSGNTIYF. CDR3 sequence (DNA): TGTGCCAGCAGCTTAATGGGACAGGGGCCTCTCTCTGGAAACACCATATATTTT.